This T cell receptor (beta chain) was found in a study of blood T cell repertoires in COVID-19. Study in general: Samples came from the United States, Italy and Spain, spanning acute and convalescent COVID-19. Sources were T cells, B-cell-depleted T cells, or PBMCs; the material itself was cDNA or gDNA.

In the original analysis: Reference gene primers were amplified, and this amplification served to estimate nucleated cell counts. Assay used: immunoSEQ multiplex PCR; TCRdb lists only in-frame clones, some missing. The DNA gave D and trimming, while V, J and clone size come from that table. The table has approximately 260,000 clones, 80% to 90% seen once. Germline CDR1 SGHRS, CDR2 YFSETQ. Deletions cut 4 bases from V and 6 bases from J, with 16 bases between. This CDR3 spans 14 amino acids. The chain has TRBV5-1 and TRBJ1-1; D unclear. The sequence was obtained from a woman aged 40 to 50 with acute or convalescent COVID-19. Sequencing was done on a sample of peripheral blood. CDR3 coding DNA: TGCGCCAGCAGCCATTCGGTAGGGAGCGCTGAAGCTTTCTTT. Translated: CASSHSVGSAEAFF.